This T cell receptor (beta chain) emerged from a study of T-cell reconstitution after alpha-beta-depleted transplantation in children. The V end lost 5 bases, the J end lost 0 bases, and 5 bases lay between the germline ends. This CDR3 comprises 12 residues. CDR1 SQVTM and CDR2 ANQGSEA come from the germline V gene. Using unique molecular identifiers, the investigators prepared the TCRbeta library. TCRdb called the PCR reads again in MiXCR, with one record for every CDR3 protein. The sample records approximately 640,000 distinct CDR3 sequences, approximately 17% being singletons. Ten or more counts support this clonotype.

The receptor was isolated from a human donor who donated a stem cell graft to a child with acute myeloid leukemia. The starting material was PBMCs from the stem cell graft donor, obtained from the stem cell graft. The chain has TRBV29-1 and TRBJ2-4, with no clear D. This CDR3 reads CSVLQAKNIQYF. CDR3 nucleotide sequence: TGCAGCGTTCTCCAAGCCAAAAACATTCAGTACTTC. Looking up the rest from reference TRBV29-1 and TRBJ2-4 gives the full variable domain: SAVISQKPSRDICQRGTSLTIQCQVDSQVTMMFWYRQQPGQSLTLIATANQGSEATYESGFVIDKFPISRPNLTFSTLTVSNMSPEDSSIYLCSVLQAKNIQYFGAGTRLSVL.